This TCR beta chain stems from a study of T cell clonality in common variable immunodeficiency. Whole-study results and caveats: TCRbeta clonality was increased in CVID versus healthy controls.

Profiling relied on immunoSEQ multiplex PCR, and the TCRdb table lists in-frame clones only, not all of them. Observed in the sample are fewer than 40,000 clones, none of them singletons. The CDR3 consists of 16 residues. Germline assignment: CDR1 SSHAT and CDR2 FNYEAQ (reference sequence). The J segment lost 1 base and the V segment lost 5 bases, leaving 5 bases of the junction unmatched. This clone was picked up many times. Its target is not known. The CDR3 end falls 3 residues outside the read, so it is completed with the germline J gene. The sequenced sample consisted of peripheral blood mononuclear cells. This chain uses TRBV7-7 with TRBJ2-1, with 10 nucleotides matching TRBD2. This TCR came from a person between 18 and 75 years old in good health. The chain's CDR3 is CASSPLAGVSYNEQFF. CDR3 DNA (partial): TGTGCCAGCAGCCCCCTAGCGGGAGTTTCCTACAATGAG.